Below are 5 T cell receptor beta chains sequenced from a single sample in a study of shared clonotypes between healthy human individuals. This table comes from immunoSEQ multiplex PCR, and its TCRdb copy is limited to in-frame clones, with some not included. The data hold some 500,000 clones, with about 74% observed a single time. The specimen was PBMCs. The receptor set was obtained from a woman between 35 and 50 years old in good health. Some clones in this sample may be carry-over from other donors' samples.

CDR3 sequence (DNA): TGTGCCAGCAGCTTGGCCGACAGAGCCGGGGAGCTGTTTTTT. Protein sequence: CASSLADRAGELFF. The chain employs TRBV7-2 and TRBJ2-2, with D perhaps TRBD1 (5 bases). Germline CDR1 reads SGHTA; CDR2 reads FQGNSA. V was pared by 3 bases and J by 6 bases, with 11 bases between. The CDR3 consists of 14 residues.

The gene calls are TRBV5-5 and TRBJ2-2; no firm D call. The germline V gene encodes CDR1 SGHKS and CDR2 YYEKEE (reference sequence). The CDR3 is 13 amino acids. Deletions cut 0 bases from V and 7 bases from J, with 7 bases between. CDR3 in amino acids: CASSLGSLGELFF. The CDR3 DNA reads TGTGCCAGCAGCTTGGGATCCCTCGGGGAGCTGTTTTTT.

This clone was observed a handful of times. The rearrangement links TRBV2 to TRBJ1-3, with TRBD1 identical over 7 bases. Germline CDR1 SNHLY, CDR2 FYNNEI. J was trimmed by 4 bases and V by 4 bases; bases with no gene match: 7. The CDR3 is made up of 15 amino acids. CDR3 in DNA: TGTGCCAGCAGTGGCCAACAGGGGCGGGGAAACACCATATATTTT. It translates to CASSGQQGRGNTIYF. The variable domain in full, completed from reference TRBV2 and TRBJ1-3, reads EPEVTQTPSHQVTQMGQEVILRCVPISNHLYFYWYRQILGQKVEFLVSFYNNEISEKSEIFDDQFSVERPDGSNFTLKIRSTKLEDSAMYFCASSGQQGRGNTIYFGEGSWLTVV.

This chain uses TRBV5-6 with TRBJ2-7; 11 bases fit TRBD2. The CDR3 runs 17 residues. CDR1 is SGHDT and CDR2 is YYEEEE in the germline V gene. The V gene end was trimmed by 0 bases and the J gene end by 9 bases; junction bases not matched to a gene: 14. CDR3 in DNA: TGTGCCAGCAGCTTGGGACTAGCGGGAAATAGCCCCCGATCGCAGTACTTC. This translates into CASSLGLAGNSPRSQYF.

With respect to this clone: Different DNA sequences within this sample yield the same CDR3. V is TRBV30 and J is TRBJ2-5; TRBD1 agrees at 9 bases. The germline CDR1 and CDR2 sequences are GTSNPN and SVGIG (reference sequence). The CDR3 consists of 13 residues. J was trimmed by 3 bases and V by 4 bases; bases with no gene match: 3. The CDR3 reads CAWTGQGKETQYF. CDR3 in DNA: TGTGCCTGGACGGGACAGGGAAAAGAGACCCAGTACTTC.